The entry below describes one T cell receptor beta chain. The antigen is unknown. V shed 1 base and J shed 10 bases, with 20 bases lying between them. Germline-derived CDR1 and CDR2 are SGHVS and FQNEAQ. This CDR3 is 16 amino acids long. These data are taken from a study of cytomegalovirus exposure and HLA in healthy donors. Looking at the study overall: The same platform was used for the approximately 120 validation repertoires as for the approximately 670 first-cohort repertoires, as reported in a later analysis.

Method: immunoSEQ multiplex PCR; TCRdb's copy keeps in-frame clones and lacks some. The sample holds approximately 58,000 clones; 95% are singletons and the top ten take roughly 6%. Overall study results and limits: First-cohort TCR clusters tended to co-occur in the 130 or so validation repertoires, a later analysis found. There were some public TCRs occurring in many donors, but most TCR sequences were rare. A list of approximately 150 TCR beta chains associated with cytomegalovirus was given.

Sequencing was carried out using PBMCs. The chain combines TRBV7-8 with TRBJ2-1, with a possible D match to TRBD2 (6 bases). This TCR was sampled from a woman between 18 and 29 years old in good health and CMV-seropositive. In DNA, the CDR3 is TGTGCCAGCAGCTTAGTAGGTAGCCCCACCGGAGGGGAGCAGTTCTTC. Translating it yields CASSLVGSPTGGEQFF.